The source of this TCR beta chain is a study of control samples from healthy donors and cancer patients (dated by TCRdb to between 2020 and 2021). Library generation was performed with the immunoSEQ multiplex PCR assay. The table was pulled from immuneACCESS by TCRdb, which kept in-frame rearrangements only. Such tables lose some clones; where checked, under half of the loss comes from unresolved V genes, and the rest has no known cause. In all, the sample holds 80,000 to 100,000 clones, and 70% to 90% of those were seen once. The top ten hold about 14% of the sample. The CDR3 covers 16 residues, taking in both the cysteine and the phenylalanine. Only the CDR3 DNA stays, 48 bases, in frame from base 1. V ends up 1 base short and J 3 bases short, with an unmatched junction base count of 5. The germline V gene encodes CDR1 SGHTA and CDR2 FQGNSA. On this clone: Its antigen is still unknown. No base quality information exists; no much larger clone differs at one position.

The chain uses TRBV7-2 and TRBJ2-7; TRBD1 aligns with 11 central bases. The sample comprised blood. The TCR comes from a man under 40 in good health. The CDR3 here reads CASSLEGTGGYYEQYF. The DNA sequence is given as TGTGCCAGCAGCTTAGAAGGGACAGGGGGGTACTACGAGCAGTACTTC.